This T cell receptor (beta chain) was found in a study of cytomegalovirus exposure and HLA in healthy donors (dated by TCRdb to the late 2010s). Turning to the overall study: An earlier analysis of 587 of the donors reported around 280 Gb of sequence data and 117 million unique TCR beta sequences obtained from some 200 million T cells. The study used immunosequencing to profile the T cell repertoires of 600 to 850 subjects and linked those repertoires to cytomegalovirus serostatus. Donor age, sex, ethnicity and CMV serostatus were compiled together with the repertoire data. Across roughly 420 genotyped donors of the cohort, an average of roughly 250,000 unique TCR beta nucleotide sequences per donor were sequenced, and 15% to 20% of those sequences were non-productive. An early release covering roughly 580 HLA-typed donors comprised 300 to 350 gigabases of sequencing data and around 86 million unique TCR sequences. Along with the roughly 610-subject first cohort, a separate validation cohort of over a hundred different subjects was used. A later analysis re-examined previously published TCR beta repertoires from several hundred donors and added high-resolution HLA genotyping to investigate patterns of TCR occurrence. Because of strong linkage in the cohort, five DR-DQ haplotypes were treated as single units for association and clustering. A later genetic analysis took genome-wide SNP genotypes for about 55% of the 666 donors and used that subset as a discovery cohort. An earlier analysis of some 500 of the donors applied high-throughput TCR beta sequencing to assess whether each TCR beta V gene segment acted as functional or pseudogenic. Every discovery cohort repertoire had been produced on one sequencing platform. Typing coverage differed by locus: A, B, C, DRB1 and DQB1 were typed in about 629-640 donors, DQA1 in approximately 520, DPA1 in 600 to 610, and DPB1 in 472. Of the approximately 400 genotyped donors, over 70% fell in the genetic ancestry cluster associated with self-reported Caucasian donors. The study aimed to test whether cataloging public T cell receptors could reveal signatures of past pathogen exposure. In the later analysis, no new phenotypic data were used to find candidate immune exposures; instead, reliance was placed on TCR beta sequences and their occurrence across donors. HLA typing covered class I and class II loci at four-digit resolution. To predict cytomegalovirus infection status, the study brought together high-throughput TCR immunosequencing, statistical association of individual TCRs with disease status, and machine learning.

The cohort comprised 710 or so healthy bone marrow donors. At the time of sampling, every cohort member was nominally healthy, though immune exposures that went unrecorded were likely present. The donor was CMV seropositive and was included in the group of 289 seropositive cohort members. Every donor gave a peripheral blood sample, and the peripheral blood mononuclear cells from that sample were used for TCR beta sequencing. The Qiagen DNeasy Blood Extraction Kit was used to extract genomic DNA from the blood cell samples. The CDR3 covers 18 residues, taking in both the cysteine and the phenylalanine. Just CDR3 DNA is preserved here, 54 bases in frame from base 1. Relative to germline, V is missing 5 bases and J is missing 9 bases, with 18 bases of the junction outside any gene match. Via the germline V gene (reference sequence), CDR1 is MNHEY and CDR2 SMNVEV. Library prep was done by the immunoSEQ multiplex PCR assay. A mixture of 60 forward primers for TCR Vbeta segments and 13 reverse primers for TCR Jbeta segments was used in the multiplex PCR. A multiplex PCR assay on genomic DNA amplified the CDR3 region of rearranged TCR beta genes. On the Illumina HiSeq System, the amplified TCR beta libraries were sequenced as 87-base-pair reads. Turning to the authors' computational methods: A later analysis tallied 75 million to 95 million unique TCR beta chains across the 550 to 850 repertoires, and about 10 million of those chains were shared by two or more donors. A nearest-neighbor algorithm error-corrected the raw reads and collapsed the reads into unique sequences, merging closely related sequences to remove PCR and sequencing errors. V, D and J gene segments were assigned by aligning CDR3 sequences to IMGT reference sequences. For a sequence to be retained, at least a six-nucleotide match to both a V gene segment and a J gene segment was required. A rearrangement counted as productive if the CDR3 had no stop codons and remained in frame with V and J, and every other rearrangement counted as non-productive. Following IMGT convention, CDR3 was defined as the stretch from the second conserved V-encoded cysteine to the conserved J-encoded phenylalanine. In an earlier analysis of around 570 of the donors, sequences lacking an unambiguous match to a single V gene segment were excluded. An earlier analysis of several hundred of the donors classified V segments as functional when productive rearrangements were above 56.7% and as segregating when the standard deviation between donors was above 5%. A statistical classification framework was developed to diagnose cytomegalovirus status using the catalog of TCR beta chain sequences. A later analysis assigned V and J genes by comparing TCR nucleotide sequences with IMGT/GENE-DB human TR gene sequences. Using the TCRdist pipeline, a later analysis assigned CDR3 sequences along with most-parsimonious VDJ recombination scenarios. A later analysis defined each TCR beta chain by its CDR3 amino acid sequence plus V-gene family, and excluded reads lacking a unique V-gene family. A later analysis removed 550 to 650 highly shared, low-generation-probability nucleotide sequences to deal with suspected cross-contamination and a sequencing artifact. A later analysis calculated a clonal expansion index for each public chain from normalized within-repertoire ranks of inferred template counts. In a later analysis, generation probabilities were computed using a VDJ recombination model fitted to out-of-frame rearrangements, and the results were checked against IGoR. In a later analysis, TCR-TCR, TCR-HLA and TCR-CMV co-occurrence was scored with hypergeometric tests, and a repertoire-size bias correction was applied to TCR pairs. A later analysis estimated false discovery rates by permuting HLA or CMV assignments 20 times. In a later analysis, co-occurring TCRs were grouped with DBSCAN, and TCRdist sequence similarity was added when clustering was performed within HLA-allele-positive subsets. Repertoires with fewer than 30,000 or more than 120,000 public chains, plus five repertoires with anomalous nucleotide sharing, were excluded from co-occurrence clustering. The source is immuneACCESS, and TCRdb retained only in-frame sequences with V and J called. Part of the clones is not carried over; for the studies checked, unresolved V genes explain less than half of this, and the remainder is unexplained. V and J calls plus clone size are reproduced from that table; the DNA served to infer D and trimming. The sample table shows some 190,000 clones, and roughly 81% are seen once. The ten largest clones capture 2% to 2.5% of the sample.

What the research found in general, with its limitations: A further reported finding was that TCR beta sequences accurately predicted the HLA-A and HLA-B alleles for most subjects in the first cohort. Specific HLA alleles were associated with 15,000 to 20,000 TCR beta sequences at a false discovery rate of 0.05 in a later analysis. A cluster of highly shared sequence variants was judged likely to represent a technical artifact of the sequencing pipeline. According to a later genetic analysis, donors in an Asian-associated ancestry cluster had fewer N-insertions in productive TCRs than the roughly 670-donor mean. While some public TCRs were present in many individuals, most TCR sequences turned up only very rarely across donors. A total of roughly 160 TCR beta chains were listed by the study as associated with cytomegalovirus. Immune exposure information for the cohort was limited to CMV serostatus. An earlier analysis of around 540 of the donors showed that most TCR beta V segments appeared in productive rearrangements either about 90% or about 30% of the time, which broadly matched IMGT annotations. HLA typing was unavailable for some donors at each locus, so association tests used only the typed subset. In a later analysis, most CMV-associated TCR beta chains were found to appear HLA-restricted, with HLA associations seemingly driven largely by CMV exposure. The presence/absence analyses assumed that sequencing depth was roughly uniform across donors, and that assumption may not be true. It was suggested by the authors that the approach could potentially be generalized to other disease states and immunological phenotypes. Correlated functional status among segregating V segments might reflect linkage disequilibrium, but an unknown experimental factor could not be ruled out. A few of the identified cytomegalovirus-associated TCR beta chains were confirmed in vitro to be specific for cytomegalovirus antigens. Compared with equally common non-associated chains, HLA-associated TCR beta chains in a later analysis were more clonally expanded and had lower generation probabilities. In a later analysis, several top co-occurrence clusters were reported to appear linked to parvovirus B19, influenza, CMV and Epstein-Barr virus. Cytomegalovirus status was reported to be diagnosed by the classifier with high specificity and sensitivity in both the original and validation cohorts. A later genetic analysis associated a missense DCLRE1C variant with V-gene and J-gene trimming of TCR beta chains, and an independent cohort replicated the association. The cohort was sequenced for TCR beta chains only, and without alpha or paired-chain data the features that could be detected were limited. Some IMGT-functional V segments, including TRBV6-2 and TRBV6-3, could not be distinguished by the 87-base-pair reads and were therefore excluded. About 15 rarely observed V segments, including chromosome 9 orphons, were excluded from the earlier analysis of about 600 of the donors because counts were too low. Strong co-occurrence of HLA alleles, especially DR and DQ, made assigning TCR associations to individual alleles difficult. In a later analysis, TCR association rates were found to vary across HLA loci, with the most associated TCRs seen for DRB1 alleles and the fewest for HLA-C alleles.

A word on this clone: Its antigen remains unidentified. There are no base qualities to consult, and no much larger clone falls within one base.

Sequenced material: PBMCs. The clonotype originates from a woman younger than 45 in good health and CMV-seropositive. The rearranged chain carries TRBV27 and TRBJ2-1; 11 central nucleotides agree with TRBD2. The CDR3 is CASSPPHRGSGRAGEQFF. Here is the DNA: TGTGCCAGCAGTCCTCCCCACCGGGGTAGCGGGAGGGCCGGTGAGCAGTTCTTC.